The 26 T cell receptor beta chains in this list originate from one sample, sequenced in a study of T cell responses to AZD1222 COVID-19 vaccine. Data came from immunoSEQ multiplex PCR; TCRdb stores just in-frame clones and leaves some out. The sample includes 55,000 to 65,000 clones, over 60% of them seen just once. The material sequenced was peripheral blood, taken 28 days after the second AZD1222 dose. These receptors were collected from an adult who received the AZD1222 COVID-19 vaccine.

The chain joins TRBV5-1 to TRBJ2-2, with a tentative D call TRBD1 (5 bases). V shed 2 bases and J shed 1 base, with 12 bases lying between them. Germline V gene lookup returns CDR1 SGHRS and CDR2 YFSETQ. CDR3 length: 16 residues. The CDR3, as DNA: TGCGCCAGCAGCTTAGGAACTACAGGGAACACCGGGGAGCTGTTTTTT. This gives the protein CASSLGTTGNTGELFF.

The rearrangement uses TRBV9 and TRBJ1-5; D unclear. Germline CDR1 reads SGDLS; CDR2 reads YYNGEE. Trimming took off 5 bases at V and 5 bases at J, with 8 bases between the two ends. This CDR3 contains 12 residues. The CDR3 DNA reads TGTGCCAGCAGTATGGAGTATCAGCCCCAGCATTTT. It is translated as CASSMEYQPQHF.

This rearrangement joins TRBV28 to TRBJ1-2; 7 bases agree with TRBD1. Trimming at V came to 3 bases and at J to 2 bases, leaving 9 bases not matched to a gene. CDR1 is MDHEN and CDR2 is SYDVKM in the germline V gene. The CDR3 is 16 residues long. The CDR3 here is CASSLTGQVNNYGYTF. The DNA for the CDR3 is TGTGCCAGCAGTTTGACCGGACAGGTTAACAACTATGGCTACACCTTC.

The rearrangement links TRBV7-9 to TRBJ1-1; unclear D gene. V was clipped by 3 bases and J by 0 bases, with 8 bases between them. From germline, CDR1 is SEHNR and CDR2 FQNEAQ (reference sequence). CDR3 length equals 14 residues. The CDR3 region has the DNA TGTGCCAGCAGCTTTGGAGGCCTGAACACTGAAGCTTTCTTT. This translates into CASSFGGLNTEAFF.

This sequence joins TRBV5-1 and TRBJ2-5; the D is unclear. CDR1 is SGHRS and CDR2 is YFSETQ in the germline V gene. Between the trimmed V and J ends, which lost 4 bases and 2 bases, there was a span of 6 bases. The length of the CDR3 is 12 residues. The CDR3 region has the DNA TGCGCCAGCAGCGCCACTCAAGAGACCCAGTACTTC. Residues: CASSATQETQYF.

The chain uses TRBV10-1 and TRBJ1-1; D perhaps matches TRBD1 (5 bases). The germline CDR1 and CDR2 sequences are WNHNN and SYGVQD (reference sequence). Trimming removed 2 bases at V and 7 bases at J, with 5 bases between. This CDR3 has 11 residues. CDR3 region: CASSEGGEAFF. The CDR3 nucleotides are TGCGCCAGCAGTGAGGGGGGTGAAGCTTTCTTT.

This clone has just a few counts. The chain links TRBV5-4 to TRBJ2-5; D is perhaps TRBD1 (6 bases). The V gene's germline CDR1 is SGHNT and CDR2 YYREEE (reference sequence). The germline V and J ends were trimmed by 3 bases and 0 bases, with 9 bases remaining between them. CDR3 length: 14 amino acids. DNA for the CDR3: TGTGCCAGCAGCTACGGGACAAACCAAGAGACCCAGTACTTC. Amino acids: CASSYGTNQETQYF.

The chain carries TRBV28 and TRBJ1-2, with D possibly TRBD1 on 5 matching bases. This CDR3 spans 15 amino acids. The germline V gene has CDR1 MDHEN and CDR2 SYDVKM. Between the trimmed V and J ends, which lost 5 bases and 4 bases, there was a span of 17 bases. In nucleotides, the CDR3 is TGTGCCAGCAGTGGGGGTGAAGGGGTAACCTATGGCTACACCTTC. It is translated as CASSGGEGVTYGYTF.

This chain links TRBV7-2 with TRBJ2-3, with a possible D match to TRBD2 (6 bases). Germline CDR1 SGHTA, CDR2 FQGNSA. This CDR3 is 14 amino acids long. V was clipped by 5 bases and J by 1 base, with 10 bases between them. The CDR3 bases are TGTGCCAGCAGCCGTCCGGGGGGCACAGATACGCAGTATTTT. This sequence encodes CASSRPGGTDTQYF.

The DNA for the CDR3 is TGTGCCACCAGTGATTGGGACCTATCAACGGGCTACACCTTC. This sequence encodes CATSDWDLSTGYTF. The rearrangement links TRBV24-1 to TRBJ1-2; TRBD1 might be the D (5 bases). The germline V gene encodes CDR1 KGHDR and CDR2 SFDVKD. The CDR3 runs 14 residues. Trimming took 2 bases from V and 8 from J, leaving 14 bases between them.

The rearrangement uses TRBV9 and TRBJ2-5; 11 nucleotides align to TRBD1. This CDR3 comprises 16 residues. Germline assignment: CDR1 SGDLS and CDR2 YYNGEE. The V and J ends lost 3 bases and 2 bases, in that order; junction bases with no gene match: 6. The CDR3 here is CASSGTGTGGQETQYF. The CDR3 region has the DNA TGTGCCAGCAGCGGAACCGGGACAGGGGGGCAAGAGACCCAGTACTTC.

The CDR3 protein is CASSRGRSYTF. CDR3 sequence (DNA): TGTGCCAGCAGCCGAGGGAGAAGCTACACCTTC. This chain uses TRBV3-1 (or the pseudogene TRBV3-2) with TRBJ1-2; D is ambiguous. The germline CDR1 and CDR2 sequences are LGHDT and YNNKEL (reference sequence). The CDR3 spans 11 residues. Trimming left V 4 bases short and J 9 bases short, with 9 bases between.

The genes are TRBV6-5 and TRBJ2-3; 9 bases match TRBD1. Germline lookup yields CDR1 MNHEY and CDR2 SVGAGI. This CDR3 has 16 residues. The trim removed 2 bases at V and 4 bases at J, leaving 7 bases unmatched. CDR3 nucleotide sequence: TGTGCCAGCAGTTACGCACAGGGGGCTGGGGCAGATACGCAGTATTTT. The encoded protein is CASSYAQGAGADTQYF.

The CDR3 protein is CATPSTGGAVEKLFF. The CDR3 nucleotides are TGTGCCACCCCGTCCACAGGGGGCGCGGTCGAAAAACTGTTTTTT. This rearrangement joins TRBV24-1 to TRBJ1-4; 9 positions match TRBD1. Germline trimming cut 9 bases from V and 8 bases from J; bases unmatched to any gene: 12. The CDR3 covers 15 residues. The germline V gene has CDR1 KGHDR and CDR2 SFDVKD.

The CDR3 is CATSRERGWVDFF. In DNA form, the CDR3 reads TGTGCCACCAGCAGAGAACGGGGGTGGGTGGATTTCTTT. The chain links TRBV15 to TRBJ1-1, with a tentative D call TRBD1 (5 bases). Trimming took 0 bases from V and 13 from J, leaving 15 bases between them. The CDR3 spans 13 residues. Germline CDR1 is LNHNV and CDR2 is YYDKDF (reference sequence).

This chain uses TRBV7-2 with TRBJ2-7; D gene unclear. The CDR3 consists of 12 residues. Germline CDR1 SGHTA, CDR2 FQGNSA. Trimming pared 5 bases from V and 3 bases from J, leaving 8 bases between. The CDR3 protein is CASSRTFYEQYF. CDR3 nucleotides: TGTGCCAGCAGCCGGACCTTCTACGAGCAGTACTTC. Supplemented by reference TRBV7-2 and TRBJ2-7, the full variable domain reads GAGVSQSPSNKVTEKGKDVELRCDPISGHTALYWYRQSLGQGLEFLIYFQGNSAPDKSGLPSDRFSAERTGGSVSTLTIQRTQQEDSAVYLCASSRTFYEQYFGPGTRLTVT.

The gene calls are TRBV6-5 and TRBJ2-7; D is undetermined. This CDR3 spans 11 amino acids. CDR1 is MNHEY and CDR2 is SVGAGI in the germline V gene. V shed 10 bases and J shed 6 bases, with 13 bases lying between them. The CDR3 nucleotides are TGTGCCACCCTAATAGCAAGCGAGCAGTACTTC. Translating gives CATLIASEQYF.

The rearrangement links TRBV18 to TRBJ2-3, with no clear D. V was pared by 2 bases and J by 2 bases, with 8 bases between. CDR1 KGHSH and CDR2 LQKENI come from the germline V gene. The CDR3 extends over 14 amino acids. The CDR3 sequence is CASSPLPITDTQYF. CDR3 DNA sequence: TGTGCCAGCTCACCATTACCTATCACAGATACGCAGTATTTT. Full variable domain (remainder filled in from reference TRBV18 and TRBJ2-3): NAGVMQNPRHLVRRRGQEARLRCSPMKGHSHVYWYRQLPEEGLKFMVYLQKENIIDESGMPKERFSAEFPKEGPSILRIQQVVRGDSAAYFCASSPLPITDTQYFGPGTRLTVL.

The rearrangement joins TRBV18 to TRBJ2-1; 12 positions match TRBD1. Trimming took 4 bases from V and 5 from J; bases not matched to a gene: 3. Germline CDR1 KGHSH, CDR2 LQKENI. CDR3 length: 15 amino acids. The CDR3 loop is CASSRGQGANNEQFF. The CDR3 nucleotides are TGTGCCAGCTCACGGGGACAGGGGGCAAACAATGAGCAGTTCTTC.

The CDR3 spells CATPTTMTVASHSGNTIYF. CDR3 bases: TGTGCCACCCCCACCACTATGACAGTCGCATCTCACTCTGGAAACACCATATATTTT. V gene TRBV24-1 combines with J gene TRBJ1-3, with D tentatively TRBD1 (5 bases). Germline CDR1 and CDR2: KGHDR and SFDVKD. Deletions cut 9 bases from V and 0 bases from J, with 26 bases between. This CDR3 is built from 19 residues.

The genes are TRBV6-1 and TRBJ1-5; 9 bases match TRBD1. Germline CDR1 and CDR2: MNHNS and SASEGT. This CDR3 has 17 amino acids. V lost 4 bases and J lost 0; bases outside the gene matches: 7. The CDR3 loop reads CASSATGGFSSNQPQHF. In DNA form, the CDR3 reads TGTGCCAGCAGTGCGACAGGGGGGTTCAGTAGCAATCAGCCCCAGCATTTT.

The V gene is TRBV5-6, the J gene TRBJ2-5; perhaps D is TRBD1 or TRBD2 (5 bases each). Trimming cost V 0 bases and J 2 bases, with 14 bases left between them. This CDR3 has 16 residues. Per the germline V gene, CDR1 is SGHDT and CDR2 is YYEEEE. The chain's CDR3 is CASSLGWGRNQETQYF. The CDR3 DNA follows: TGTGCCAGCAGCTTGGGATGGGGGAGAAATCAAGAGACCCAGTACTTC.

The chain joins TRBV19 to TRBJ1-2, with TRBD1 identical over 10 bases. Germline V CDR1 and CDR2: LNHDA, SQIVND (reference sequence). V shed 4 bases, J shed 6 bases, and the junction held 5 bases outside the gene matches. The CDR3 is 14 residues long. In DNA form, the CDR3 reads TGTGCCAGTAGTACCACCGGGACAGGGGATGGCTACACCTTC. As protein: CASSTTGTGDGYTF.

CDR3 sequence reads: CASSPRSAGELFF. The CDR3 DNA sequence: TGTGCCAGCTCACCACGGTCAGCGGGGGAGCTGTTTTTT. The chain couples TRBV18 to TRBJ2-2, with D hard to call. This CDR3 has 13 amino acids. The germline V gene encodes CDR1 KGHSH and CDR2 LQKENI. V lost 1 base to trimming and J lost 8 bases, with 8 bases between them.

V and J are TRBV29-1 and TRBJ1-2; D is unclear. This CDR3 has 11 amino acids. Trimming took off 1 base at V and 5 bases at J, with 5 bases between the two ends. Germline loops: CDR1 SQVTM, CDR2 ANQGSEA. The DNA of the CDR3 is TGCAGCGTTGAAGGCGGTTATGGCTACACCTTC. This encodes CSVEGGYGYTF. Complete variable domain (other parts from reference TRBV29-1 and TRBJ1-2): SAVISQKPSRDICQRGTSLTIQCQVDSQVTMMFWYRQQPGQSLTLIATANQGSEATYESGFVIDKFPISRPNLTFSTLTVSNMSPEDSSIYLCSVEGGYGYTFGSGTRLTVV.

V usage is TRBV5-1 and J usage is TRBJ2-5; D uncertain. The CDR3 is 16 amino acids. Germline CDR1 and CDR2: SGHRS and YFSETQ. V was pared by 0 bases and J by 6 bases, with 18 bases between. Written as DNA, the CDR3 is TGCGCCAGCAGCTTGGCCGGGCCCACCGAGGTAAAGACCCAGTACTTC. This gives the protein CASSLAGPTEVKTQYF. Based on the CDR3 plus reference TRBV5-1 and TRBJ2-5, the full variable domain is KAGVTQTPRYLIKTRGQQVTLSCSPISGHRSVSWYQQTPGQGLQFLFEYFSETQRNKGNFPGRFSGRQFSNSRSEMNVSTLELGDSALYLCASSLAGPTEVKTQYFGPGTRLLVL.